This T cell receptor beta chain was sequenced in a study of T cells after posttransplantation cyclophosphamide. Study-wide results and caveats: Later post-transplant blood repertoires were often dominated by donor CD8+ memory clones. TRB overlap between skin or GI tissue T cells and blood was limited. TRB clonality was highly associated with recipient CMV seropositivity and reactivation.

CDR3 size: 15 residues. V lost 5 bases, J lost 3 bases, and 10 bases stayed unmatched. The germline CDR1 and CDR2 sequences are SEHNR and FQNEAQ (reference sequence). This clone was recorded only once. Its antigen remains unknown. Assay: immunoSEQ multiplex PCR; the TCRdb copy retains only in-frame clones and omits some. Of about 24,000 clones detected, more than 70% appear once; the ten largest clones hold about 7.9%. Methotrexate plus calcineurin inhibitor accompanied controls' myeloablative marrow transplants; sampling was 1 year later. The chain joins TRBV7-9 to TRBJ2-7, with 7 bases fitting TRBD1. The sequence came from a female patient aged 50 to 65 who received an allogeneic stem cell transplant from an unrelated donor, was CMV-positive, and had chronic GVHD only. A share of the T cells may be of graft donor origin. Specimen: PBMCs, collected after an allogeneic stem cell transplant with a calcineurin inhibitor and methotrexate. The CDR3 sequence: CASSLSGTAFYEQYF. In DNA form, the CDR3 reads TGTGCCAGCAGCCTCTCCGGGACAGCCTTCTACGAGCAGTACTTC.